Listed below are T cell receptor beta chains from one sample, sequenced in a study of cytotoxic CD8 clonotypes in ibrutinib-treated CLL. Sequencing was performed with immunoSEQ multiplex PCR; in TCRdb, only in-frame clones are kept and a portion is missing. In the table there are about 330,000 clones, 67% of which are singletons. The sample in question was PBMCs, obtained after 36 months of ibrutinib treatment. These receptors were taken from a human donor with chronic lymphocytic leukemia. CDR3s include the opening cysteine and the closing phenylalanine or tryptophan. The order of the fields is CDR3 protein, CDR3 DNA, D gene, clone size, V gene, J gene. D genes are given only for firm matches. Clone sizes are given selectively: once, few, many, or a class where the clone is expanded.

CATSRDGREGLIYEQYF	TGTGCCACCAGCAGAGATGGGCGGGAGGGCCTAATCTACGAGCAGTACTTC	TRBD2	.	TRBV15	TRBJ2-7
CASSLAGLLTGELFF	TGTGCCAGCAGCTTGGCGGGACTTCTCACCGGGGAGCTGTTTTTT	.	.	TRBV7-8	TRBJ2-2
CASSLTTGTGAYNEQFF	TGTGCCAGCAGCTTAACGACCGGGACAGGGGCCTACAATGAGCAGTTCTTC	TRBD1	.	TRBV5-6	TRBJ2-1
CATNLPGTAYGYTF	TGTGCCACTAACCTTCCTGGGACAGCCTATGGCTACACCTTC	TRBD1	.	TRBV10-3	TRBJ1-2
CASSFLTDLDTGELFF	TGTGCCAGCAGCTTCTTGACAGACCTAGACACCGGGGAGCTGTTTTTT	.	.	TRBV7-2	TRBJ2-2
CASSVAGTGELFF	TGTGCCAGCAGCGTAGCTGGCACCGGGGAGCTGTTTTTT	.	.	TRBV9	TRBJ2-2
CATSRPGTSGRGEQYF	TGTGCCACCAGCAGACCAGGGACTAGCGGGAGGGGGGAGCAGTACTTC	TRBD2	.	TRBV15	TRBJ2-7
CASSAIGQGSGYTF	TGTGCCAGCAGCGCTATAGGACAGGGTTCTGGCTACACCTTC	TRBD1	few	TRBV9	TRBJ1-2
CASSLVIPGQSSSGANVLTF	TGTGCCAGCAGTTTAGTCATCCCGGGACAGTCCAGCTCTGGGGCCAACGTCCTGACTTTC	TRBD1	.	TRBV28	TRBJ2-6
CASSKIRDRGGNEQFF	TGTGCCAGCAGTAAAATCCGGGACAGGGGTGGCAATGAGCAGTTCTTC	TRBD1	.	TRBV27	TRBJ2-1
CASWGDDANTGELFF	TGTGCCAGCTGGGGGGATGACGCGAACACCGGGGAGCTGTTTTTT	.	few	TRBV2	TRBJ2-2
CASSQGGRVYNEQFF	TGCGCCAGCAGCCAGGGAGGCCGGGTTTACAATGAGCAGTTCTTC	.	.	TRBV4-1	TRBJ2-1
CASSLIGGELFF	TGTGCCAGCAGCTTGATCGGCGGGGAGCTGTTTTTT	.	.	TRBV7-9	TRBJ2-2
CASSVDGLIYNEQFF	TGTGCCAGCAGCGTAGACGGCCTCATTTACAATGAGCAGTTCTTC	.	.	TRBV9	TRBJ2-1
CSAPQGAEAFF	TGCAGTGCTCCCCAGGGGGCTGAAGCTTTCTTT	TRBD1	few	TRBV20-1	TRBJ1-1
CASRQGNTGELFF	TGTGCCAGCCGACAGGGAAACACCGGGGAGCTGTTTTTT	TRBD1	few	TRBV25-1	TRBJ2-2
CATWTGRTEAFF	TGTGCCACATGGACAGGGAGAACTGAAGCTTTCTTT	TRBD1	.	TRBV19	TRBJ1-1
CASSHRFYNEQFF	TGCGCCAGCAGCCACCGCTTTTACAATGAGCAGTTCTTC	.	.	TRBV4-1	TRBJ2-1
CASSLRAGRDYGYTF	TGTGCCAGCAGCTTACGGGCAGGGAGGGACTATGGCTACACCTTC	.	.	TRBV7-3	TRBJ1-2
CASSLREGEQFF	TGTGCCAGCAGCCTGAGGGAAGGTGAGCAGTTCTTC	.	.	TRBV9	TRBJ2-1